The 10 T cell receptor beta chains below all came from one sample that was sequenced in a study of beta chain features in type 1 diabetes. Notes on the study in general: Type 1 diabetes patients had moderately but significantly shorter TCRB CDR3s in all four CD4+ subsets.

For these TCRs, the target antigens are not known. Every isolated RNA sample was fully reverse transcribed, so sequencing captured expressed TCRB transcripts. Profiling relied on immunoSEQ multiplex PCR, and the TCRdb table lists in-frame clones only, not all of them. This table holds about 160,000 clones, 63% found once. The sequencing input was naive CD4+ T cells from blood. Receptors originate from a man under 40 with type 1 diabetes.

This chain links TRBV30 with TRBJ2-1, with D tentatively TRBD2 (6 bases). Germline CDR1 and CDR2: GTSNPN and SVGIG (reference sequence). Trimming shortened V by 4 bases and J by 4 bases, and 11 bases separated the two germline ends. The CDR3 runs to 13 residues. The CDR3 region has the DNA TGTGCCTGGACTAGCGCCCCTTACAATGAGCAGTTCTTC. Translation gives CAWTSAPYNEQFF. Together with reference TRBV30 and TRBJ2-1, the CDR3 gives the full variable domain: SQTIHQWPATLVQPVGSPLSLECTVEGTSNPNLYWYRQAAGRGLQLLFYSVGIGQISSEVPQNLSASRPQDRQFILSSKKLLLSDSGFYLCAWTSAPYNEQFFGPGTRLTVL.

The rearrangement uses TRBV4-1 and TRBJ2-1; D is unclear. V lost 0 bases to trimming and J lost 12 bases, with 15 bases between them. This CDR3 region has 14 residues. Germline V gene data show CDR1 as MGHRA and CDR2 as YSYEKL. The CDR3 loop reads CASSQDVRAPGQFF. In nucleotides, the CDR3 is TGCGCCAGCAGCCAAGATGTTAGGGCACCTGGGCAGTTCTTC.

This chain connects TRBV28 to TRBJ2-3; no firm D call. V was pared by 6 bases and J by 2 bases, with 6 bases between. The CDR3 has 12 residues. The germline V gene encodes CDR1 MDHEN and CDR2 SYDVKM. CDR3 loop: CASRLTTDTQYF. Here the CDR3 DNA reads TGTGCCAGCAGGCTCACCACAGATACGCAGTATTTT.

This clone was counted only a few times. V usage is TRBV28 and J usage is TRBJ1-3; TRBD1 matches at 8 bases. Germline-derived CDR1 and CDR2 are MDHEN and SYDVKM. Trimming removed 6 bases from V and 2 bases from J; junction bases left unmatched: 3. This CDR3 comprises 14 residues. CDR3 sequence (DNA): TGTGCCAGCAGACCAGGGGGCACTGGAAACACCATATATTTT. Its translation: CASRPGGTGNTIYF.

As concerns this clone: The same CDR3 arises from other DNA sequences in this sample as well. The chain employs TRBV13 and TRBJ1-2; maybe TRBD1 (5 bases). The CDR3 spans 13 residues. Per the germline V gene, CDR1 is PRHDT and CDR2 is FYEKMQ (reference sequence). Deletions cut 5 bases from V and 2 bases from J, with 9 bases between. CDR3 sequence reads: CASSRDRNYGYTF. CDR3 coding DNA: TGTGCCAGCAGCCGGGACCGCAACTATGGCTACACCTTC.

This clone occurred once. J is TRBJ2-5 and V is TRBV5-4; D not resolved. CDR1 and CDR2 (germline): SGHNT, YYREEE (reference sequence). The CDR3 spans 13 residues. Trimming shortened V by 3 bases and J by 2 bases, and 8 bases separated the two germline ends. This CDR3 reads CASSSQNQETQYF. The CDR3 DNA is TGTGCCAGCAGCTCACAGAATCAAGAGACCCAGTACTTC.

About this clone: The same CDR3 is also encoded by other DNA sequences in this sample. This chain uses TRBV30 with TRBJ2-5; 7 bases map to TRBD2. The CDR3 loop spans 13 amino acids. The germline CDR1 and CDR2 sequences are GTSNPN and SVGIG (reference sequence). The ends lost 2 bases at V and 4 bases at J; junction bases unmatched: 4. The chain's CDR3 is CAWSNGGGETQYF. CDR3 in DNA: TGTGCCTGGAGTAATGGGGGGGGAGAGACCCAGTACTTC. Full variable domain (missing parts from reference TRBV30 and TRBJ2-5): SQTIHQWPATLVQPVGSPLSLECTVEGTSNPNLYWYRQAAGRGLQLLFYSVGIGQISSEVPQNLSASRPQDRQFILSSKKLLLSDSGFYLCAWSNGGGETQYFGPGTRLLVL.

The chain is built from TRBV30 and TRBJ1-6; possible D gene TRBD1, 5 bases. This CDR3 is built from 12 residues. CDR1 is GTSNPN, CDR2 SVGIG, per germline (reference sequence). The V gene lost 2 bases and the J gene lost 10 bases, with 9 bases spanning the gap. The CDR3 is CAWSRDESPLHF. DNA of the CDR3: TGTGCCTGGAGTAGGGACGAATCACCCCTCCACTTT. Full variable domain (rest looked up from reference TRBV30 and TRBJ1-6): SQTIHQWPATLVQPVGSPLSLECTVEGTSNPNLYWYRQAAGRGLQLLFYSVGIGQISSEVPQNLSASRPQDRQFILSSKKLLLSDSGFYLCAWSRDESPLHFGNGTRLTVT.

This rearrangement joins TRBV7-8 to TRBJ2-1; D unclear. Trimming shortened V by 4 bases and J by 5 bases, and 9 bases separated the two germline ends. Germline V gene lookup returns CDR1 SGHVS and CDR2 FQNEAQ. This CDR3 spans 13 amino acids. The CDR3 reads CASSYGRHNEQFF. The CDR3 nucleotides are TGTGCCAGCAGCTACGGGCGGCACAATGAGCAGTTCTTC.

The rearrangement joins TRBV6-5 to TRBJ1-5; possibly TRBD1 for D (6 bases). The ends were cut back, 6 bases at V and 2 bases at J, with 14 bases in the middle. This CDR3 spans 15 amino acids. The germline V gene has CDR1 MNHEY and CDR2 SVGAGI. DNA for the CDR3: TGTGCCAGCAGCTCACAGGGCTCGGGCAATCAGCCCCAGCATTTT. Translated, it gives CASSSQGSGNQPQHF.